The clone carrying this TCR beta chain came up many times. This sample's time point: newly diagnosed GD, antithyroid drugs for less than 3 months. PBMCs were the source of the RNA used for TCR sequencing. V trimming: 6 bases; J trimming: 4 bases; junction bases outside the gene matches: 3. This CDR3 contains 15 residues. Building the TCR beta libraries relied on iRepertoire HTBI primers, and CDR3 regions underwent Arm-PCR. TCRdb used MiXCR to reprocess the multiplex PCR reads, holding one entry per CDR3 protein. The sample shows 300,000 to 450,000 distinct CDR3 sequences, about a sixth of them seen only once. The data belong to a study of regulatory T cells in long-lasting Graves disease.

The source of this sequence is a female donor with Graves disease. The chain uses TRBV12-3 or TRBV12-4 and TRBJ2-5; 15 bases are shared with TRBD2. Material: peripheral blood mononuclear cells (PBMCs), obtained at new diagnosis, from a patient treated with antithyroid drugs. CDR3 nucleotides: TGTGCCAGCAGAGGGACTAGCGGGAGGCGAGAGACCCAGTACTTC. It yields the protein CASRGTSGRRETQYF.